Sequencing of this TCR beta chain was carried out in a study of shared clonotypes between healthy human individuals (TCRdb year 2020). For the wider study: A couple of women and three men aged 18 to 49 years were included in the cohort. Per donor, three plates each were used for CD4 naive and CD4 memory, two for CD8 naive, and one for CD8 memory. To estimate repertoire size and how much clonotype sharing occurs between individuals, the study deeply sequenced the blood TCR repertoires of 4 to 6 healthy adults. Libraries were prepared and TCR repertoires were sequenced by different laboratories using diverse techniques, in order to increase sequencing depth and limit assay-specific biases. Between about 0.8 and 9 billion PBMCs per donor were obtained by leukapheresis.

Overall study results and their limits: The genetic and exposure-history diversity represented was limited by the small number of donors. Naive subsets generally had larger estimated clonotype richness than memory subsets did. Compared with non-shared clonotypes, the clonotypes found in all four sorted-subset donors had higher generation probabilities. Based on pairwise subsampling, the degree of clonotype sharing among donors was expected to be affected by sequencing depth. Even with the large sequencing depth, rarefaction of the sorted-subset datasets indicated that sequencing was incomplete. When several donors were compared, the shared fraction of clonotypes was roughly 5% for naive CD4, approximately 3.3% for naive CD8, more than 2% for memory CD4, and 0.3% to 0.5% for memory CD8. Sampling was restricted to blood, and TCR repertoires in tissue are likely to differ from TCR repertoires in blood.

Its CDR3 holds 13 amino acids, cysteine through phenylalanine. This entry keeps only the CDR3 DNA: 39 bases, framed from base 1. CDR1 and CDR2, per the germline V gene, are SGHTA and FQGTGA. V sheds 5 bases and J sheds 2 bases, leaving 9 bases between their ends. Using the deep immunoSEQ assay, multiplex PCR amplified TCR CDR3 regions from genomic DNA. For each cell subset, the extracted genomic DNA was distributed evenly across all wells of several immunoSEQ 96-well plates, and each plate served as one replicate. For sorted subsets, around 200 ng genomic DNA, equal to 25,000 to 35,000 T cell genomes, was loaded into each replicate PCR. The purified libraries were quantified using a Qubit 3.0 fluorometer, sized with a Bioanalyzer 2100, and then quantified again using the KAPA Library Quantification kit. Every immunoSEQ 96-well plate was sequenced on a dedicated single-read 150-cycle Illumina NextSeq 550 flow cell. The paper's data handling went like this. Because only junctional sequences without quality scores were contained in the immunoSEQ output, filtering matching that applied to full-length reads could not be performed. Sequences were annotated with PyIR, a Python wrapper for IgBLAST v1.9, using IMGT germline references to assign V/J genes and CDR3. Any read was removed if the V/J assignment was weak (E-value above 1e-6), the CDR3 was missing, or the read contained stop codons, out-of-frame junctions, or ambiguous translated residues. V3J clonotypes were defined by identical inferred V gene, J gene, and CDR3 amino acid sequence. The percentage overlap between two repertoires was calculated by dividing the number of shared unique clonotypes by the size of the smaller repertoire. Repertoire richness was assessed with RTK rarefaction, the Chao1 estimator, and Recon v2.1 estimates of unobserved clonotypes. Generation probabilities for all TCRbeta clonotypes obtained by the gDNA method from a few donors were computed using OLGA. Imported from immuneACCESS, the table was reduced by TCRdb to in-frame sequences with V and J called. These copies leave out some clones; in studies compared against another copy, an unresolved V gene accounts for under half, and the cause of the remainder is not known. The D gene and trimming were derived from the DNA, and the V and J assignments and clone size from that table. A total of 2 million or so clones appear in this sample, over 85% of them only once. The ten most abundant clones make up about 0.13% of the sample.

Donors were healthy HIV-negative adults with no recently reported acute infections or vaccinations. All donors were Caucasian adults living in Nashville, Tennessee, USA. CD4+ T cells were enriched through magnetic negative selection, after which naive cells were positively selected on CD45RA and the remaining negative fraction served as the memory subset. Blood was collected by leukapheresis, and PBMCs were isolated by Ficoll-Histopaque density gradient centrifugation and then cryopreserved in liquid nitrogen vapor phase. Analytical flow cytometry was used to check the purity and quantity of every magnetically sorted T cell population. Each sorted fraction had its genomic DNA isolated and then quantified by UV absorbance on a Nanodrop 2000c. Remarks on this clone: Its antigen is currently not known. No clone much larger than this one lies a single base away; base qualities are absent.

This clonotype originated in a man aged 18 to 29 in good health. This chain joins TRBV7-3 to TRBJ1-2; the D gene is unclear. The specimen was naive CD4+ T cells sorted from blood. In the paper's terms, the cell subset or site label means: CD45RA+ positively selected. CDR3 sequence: CASSAGPNYGYTF. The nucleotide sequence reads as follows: TGTGCCAGCAGCGCAGGACCCAACTATGGCTACACCTTC.